These T cell receptor beta chains were read from a single sample in a study of T cells in Graves' hyperthyroidism and ophthalmopathy. Using its own MiXCR run on the multiplex PCR reads, TCRdb lists one record per CDR3 protein. The data hold a few hundred thousand distinct CDR3 sequences, with approximately 14% observed a single time. Source material: blood. The receptors were sampled from a woman in her twenties or thirties with Graves' hyperthyroidism. Both conserved end residues are part of each CDR3. The order of the fields is clone size, D gene, V gene, J gene, CDR3 protein, CDR3 DNA. D genes are given only for firm matches. A row's size may be missing; if present it is once, few, many or a size class.

many	.	TRBV5-1	TRBJ2-7	CASSPTAGTSSYEQYF	TGCGCCAGCAGTCCTACGGCGGGGACGAGCTCCTACGAGCAGTACTTC
few	.	TRBV7-9	TRBJ2-1	CASSSSDDEQFF	TGTGCCAGCAGCTCCAGTGACGATGAGCAGTTCTTC
many	.	TRBV27	TRBJ2-3	CASSLSLSGDTQYF	TGTGCCAGCAGTTTATCACTCTCTGGAGATACGCAGTATTTT
.	TRBD2	TRBV11-2	TRBJ2-1	CASSPWGLAGEGNEQFF	TGTGCCAGCAGCCCCTGGGGACTAGCGGGAGAAGGGAATGAGCAGTTCTTC
many	.	TRBV28	TRBJ1-4	CASRRTGREKLFF	TGTGCCAGCAGGCGGACGGGGAGGGAAAAACTGTTTTTT
few	.	TRBV10-3	TRBJ2-4	CAITKTGPKNIQYF	TGTGCCATCACGAAGACAGGACCCAAAAACATTCAGTACTTC
many	TRBD2	TRBV2	TRBJ2-3	CASGRLAGVTDTQYF	TGTGCCAGCGGCAGACTAGCGGGAGTAACAGATACGCAGTATTTT
many	TRBD2	TRBV6-1	TRBJ2-5	CASRLGGAYQETQYF	TGTGCCAGCAGGCTCGGGGGGGCGTACCAAGAGACCCAGTACTTC
few	.	TRBV28	TRBJ1-5	CASSPGGTIDQPQHF	TGTGCCAGCAGTCCGGGGGGGACAATCGATCAGCCCCAGCATTTT
few	.	TRBV4-2	TRBJ2-2	CASSQAVSGGELFF	TGTGCCAGCAGCCAAGCGGTTTCGGGCGGGGAGCTGTTTTTT
many	.	TRBV7-9	TRBJ2-1	CASSSTTLDSIALGLQFF	TGTGCCAGCAGCTCGACTACCCTGGACAGCATAGCCCTCGGGTTGCAGTTCTTC
.	.	TRBV6-5	TRBJ2-7	CASSYSHPTYEQYF	TGTGCCAGCAGTTATAGCCATCCAACCTACGAGCAGTACTTC
few	TRBD2	TRBV20-1	TRBJ2-1	CSAAPLAGAWNEQFF	TGCAGTGCTGCCCCGTTAGCGGGAGCTTGGAATGAGCAGTTCTTC
once	TRBD1	TRBV7-9	TRBJ1-4	CASSLRTGGDPNEKLFF	TGTGCCAGCAGCCTACGGACAGGGGGGGATCCTAATGAAAAACTGTTTTTT
many	.	TRBV20-1	TRBJ1-2	CSASPPGPRGYGYTF	TGCAGTGCTAGCCCCCCGGGACCGAGGGGCTATGGCTACACCTTC
few	.	TRBV20-1	TRBJ2-3	CSARATSTDTQYF	TGCAGTGCTAGGGCTACTAGCACAGATACGCAGTATTTT
.	TRBD2	TRBV20-1	TRBJ2-1	CSAPSGTSYNEQFF	TGCAGTGCTCCTAGCGGGACCTCCTACAATGAGCAGTTCTTC
.	.	TRBV7-3	TRBJ2-2	CASSPGAVTGELFF	TGTGCCAGCAGCCCAGGCGCGGTGACCGGGGAGCTGTTTTTT
.	.	TRBV6-5	TRBJ2-2	CASSYQRSRAGELFF	TGTGCCAGCAGTTACCAACGGTCCCGGGCCGGGGAGCTGTTTTTT
many	.	TRBV6-1	TRBJ2-7	CASSYFRRGEGSYEQYF	TGTGCCAGCAGTTATTTTCGGCGGGGAGAAGGGTCCTACGAGCAGTACTTC
many	TRBD2	TRBV2	TRBJ2-2	CASTRTSGSIGGELFF	TGTGCCAGCACGAGGACTAGCGGGAGCATCGGCGGGGAGCTGTTTTTT
many	.	TRBV7-2	TRBJ1-5	CASSFEAGEGQPQHF	TGTGCCAGCAGCTTTGAGGCAGGGGAGGGGCAGCCCCAGCATTTT
few	.	TRBV28	TRBJ2-7	CASSLVPPYEQYF	TGTGCCAGCAGTTTAGTCCCCCCCTACGAGCAGTACTTC
many	.	TRBV30	TRBJ1-5	CAWNSQGWDQPQHF	TGTGCCTGGAATTCTCAGGGATGGGATCAGCCCCAGCATTTT
.	.	TRBV19	TRBJ2-2	CASSIGPGELFF	TGTGCCAGTAGTATAGGGCCCGGGGAGCTGTTTTTT
many	.	TRBV27	TRBJ1-1	CATQTSDTEAFF	TGTGCCACCCAAACCTCGGACACTGAAGCTTTCTTT
.	TRBD2	TRBV7-9	TRBJ2-1	CASSAPRTSGTNEQFF	TGTGCCAGCAGCGCCCCCCGGACTAGCGGGACCAATGAGCAGTTCTTC
many	.	TRBV2	TRBJ1-1	CASSQVWSNTEAFF	TGTGCCAGCAGTCAAGTGTGGTCAAACACTGAAGCTTTCTTT
once	.	TRBV4-1	TRBJ2-7	CASSQVGASAPSSYEQYF	TGCGCCAGCAGCCAAGTCGGGGCTAGCGCACCGAGCTCCTACGAGCAGTACTTC
.	.	TRBV5-1	TRBJ1-6	CASSLAGQDNSPLHF	TGCGCCAGCAGCTTGGCTGGTCAGGACAATTCACCCCTCCACTTT
many	.	TRBV28	TRBJ1-4	CASSGGMSTNEKLFF	TGTGCCAGCAGTGGCGGGATGTCAACTAATGAAAAACTGTTTTTT
.	.	TRBV18	TRBJ1-2	CASSPLDTYGYTF	TGTGCCAGCTCACCACTGGACACCTATGGCTACACCTTC
many	.	TRBV3-1	TRBJ2-1	CASSRRTASYNEQFF	TGTGCCAGCAGCCGCCGGACAGCGTCATACAATGAGCAGTTCTTC
few	.	TRBV7-6	TRBJ2-7	CASSFGGTEYEQYF	TGTGCCAGCAGCTTTGGCGGGACAGAGTACGAGCAGTACTTC
.	TRBD2	TRBV20-1	TRBJ2-5	CSAIRSGTTKTQYF	TGCAGTGCTATCCGGTCCGGGACTACCAAGACCCAGTACTTC
.	.	TRBV7-9	TRBJ2-7	CASSRTGWESSYEQYF	TGTGCCAGCAGCCGCACAGGGTGGGAAAGCTCCTACGAGCAGTACTTC
many	.	TRBV28	TRBJ1-5	CASSYEWGSHNQPQHF	TGTGCCAGCAGTTATGAGTGGGGCTCTCACAATCAGCCCCAGCATTTT
many	TRBD2	TRBV3-1	TRBJ2-7	CASSPRLAGVNEQYF	TGTGCCAGCAGCCCCCGACTAGCGGGAGTTAACGAGCAGTACTTC
many	TRBD2	TRBV7-6	TRBJ2-7	CASSLTSGSEQYF	TGTGCCAGCAGCTTGACTAGCGGGAGCGAGCAGTACTTC